This T cell receptor (beta chain) is from a study of identical twins (dated by TCRdb to about 2016). In terms of the full investigation: To test whether fetal clonotypes persist, the study used deep sequencing on TCR alpha and beta repertoires from monozygotic twins, unrelated adults of various ages, and cord blood. Replicate twin experiments were performed at different times using different library preparation protocols to rule out contamination.

V loses 5 bases of germline sequence and J loses 8 bases, and the interval between the two ends is 13 bases. CDR1 and CDR2, looked up from the germline V gene, are SGHNT and YENEEA. From the cysteine through the phenylalanine, the CDR3 covers 13 amino acids. Only the CDR3 DNA stays, 39 bases, in frame from base 1. The library was obtained by 5' RACE. Sequencing took place on an Illumina HiSeq 2000. A universal primer binding site was introduced by template switching, and a unique molecular identifier was present in the final cDNA, enabling accurate counting of TCR cDNA molecules. Specific primers in the conserved constant-segment region were used to synthesize first-strand cDNA for TCR alpha and beta chains. To control for contamination, every cDNA library was double barcoded, receiving both a SMART-Mk sample barcode and Illumina barcodes. TruSeq adapter sequences and Illumina sample barcodes were added in two successive PCR steps. TCR alpha and beta cDNA libraries were sequenced on the Illumina HiSeq platform with custom primers. In the source study's methods: Raw reads were processed with MiGEC to extract unique molecular identifiers, and MiXCR was used to determine CDR3 positions. For each individual, recombination models were inferred using an EM algorithm with the repgenHMM and IGoR tools. Shared clonotypes were analyzed with the tcR package in R, and sharing was normalized by the product of cloneset sizes. Out-of-frame nonproductive sequences were analyzed to study raw recombination free of thymic and clonal selection effects. TCRdb redid the processing of the public reads, applying fastp at Q25 and MiXCR, and retained in-frame beta chains. Every distinct CDR3 protein forms one entry, paired with its most common genes and DNA. The authors' filters were not applied to this entry. A total of 430,000 or so distinct CDR3 sequences appear in this sample, 20% to 30% of them only once. The ten largest clones add up to about 3% of the sample.

Every donor in the study was a healthy Caucasian. The twin cohort consisted of three pairs of female monozygotic twins, all aged roughly 18 to 29 years. CD4+ and CD8+ T cell populations were isolated with positive isolation kits from Invitrogen. This clonotype was found a few times. Its antigen is not yet known. Base qualities are missing; no much larger clone stands one base away. The study at large found these results: Because the same donors could not be followed over many years, the conclusions relied on cross-sectional statistical analysis. Out-of-frame TCR alpha sharing in monozygotic twins was systematically underestimated by recombination models, whereas sharing between unrelated individuals was in agreement with the recombination models. Compared with coincidental sharing between unrelated individuals, out-of-frame TCR alpha sequences shared between twins had an excess of sequences with low generation probability. In beta out-of-frame sequences, excess twin sharing was weaker, because having fewer shared sequences lowered the signal-to-noise ratio. Zero-insertion analyses could be partly confounded by invariant T cells such as MAIT and iNKT, although diverse VJ usage argued against such confounding for most clonotypes. Fewer insertions were carried by abundant cord blood beta clonotypes; a weaker similar trend was observed in young adult naive repertoires, while no such trend was observed in memory repertoires.

In addition, the sample was reused for a study of T cells expressing NK-cell markers. The second source states: About 8 donors provided sorted CD3+CD56+NKG2C+, CD3+CD56+NKG2C- and CD3+CD56-NKG2C+ T-cell subsets, whose TCR beta-chain repertoires were profiled. Among the eight sequenced donors, seven were HCMV-seropositive and one was HCMV-seronegative. To restrict sorting to alphabetaTCR-expressing T cells, an anti-gammadeltaTCR antibody was added in several experiments. In six donors, the dominant CD3+CD56+NKG2C+ clonotypes were among the top 10 CD8+ clonotypes and accounted for about 1.0-7.5% of CD8+ T cells. Those dominant clonotypes were again the most abundant among CD3+CD56-NKG2C+ cells in a handful of donors, at about 25-60.1%. It remained unclear whether the expanded NKG2C-expressing T cell clones were specific for HCMV antigens. All eight donors whose samples were sequenced were randomly selected healthy volunteers, three of them men and five women. A commercial ELISA kit detecting HCMV-specific IgG in serum was used to determine HCMV serostatus. MIGEC was used to demultiplex reads and group reads by UMI, and MiTCR was used to assemble and quantify clonotypes. To exclude erroneous sequences, any TCR cDNA sequence not supported by at least two reads was discarded. The tcR package was used for downstream repertoire analysis, and clonotypes were matched between fractions using CDR3 nucleotide sequence together with V segment. VDJmatch was used to annotate antigen specificity against VDJdb, with one amino acid substitution in CDR3 allowed.

This clonotype was sampled from a woman under 30 in good health. This sequence uses TRBV11-3 and TRBJ2-1; TRBD1 is possibly the D segment (6 matching bases). Sequenced sample: CD4+ T cells sorted from blood. DNA sequence: TGTGCCAGCAGCCCGATCACAGGGTATGAGCAGTTCTTC. This yields the protein CASSPITGYEQFF.